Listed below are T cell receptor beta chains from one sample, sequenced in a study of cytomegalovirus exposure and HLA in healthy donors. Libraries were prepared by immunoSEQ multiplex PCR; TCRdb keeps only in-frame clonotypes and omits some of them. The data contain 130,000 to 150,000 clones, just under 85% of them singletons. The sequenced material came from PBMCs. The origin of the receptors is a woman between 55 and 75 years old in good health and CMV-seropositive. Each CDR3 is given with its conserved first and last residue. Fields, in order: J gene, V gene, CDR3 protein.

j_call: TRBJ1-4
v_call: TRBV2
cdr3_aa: CASSEQGAGEKLFF

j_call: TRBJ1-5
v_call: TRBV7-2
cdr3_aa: CASSLVGQKNQPQHF

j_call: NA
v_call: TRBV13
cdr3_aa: CASSLGLTGSSYEQYF

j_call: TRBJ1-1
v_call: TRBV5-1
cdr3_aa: CASSQGVRTEAFF

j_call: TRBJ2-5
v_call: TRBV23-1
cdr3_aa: CASSQRGRDRGRKETQYF

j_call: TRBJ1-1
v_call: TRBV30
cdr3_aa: CAWSVAGGGSTEAFF

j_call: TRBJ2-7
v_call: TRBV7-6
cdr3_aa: CASSLFLASYEQYF

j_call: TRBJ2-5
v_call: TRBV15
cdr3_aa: CATSRDTTASGREQYF

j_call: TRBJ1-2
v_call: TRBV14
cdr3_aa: CASSRGRDGYTF

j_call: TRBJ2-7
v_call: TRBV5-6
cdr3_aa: CASSSSSGSSYEQYF

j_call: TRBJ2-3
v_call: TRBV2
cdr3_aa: CASSEVRRGAQYF

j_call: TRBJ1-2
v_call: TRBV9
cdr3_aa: CASSVGTPQRGGYTF

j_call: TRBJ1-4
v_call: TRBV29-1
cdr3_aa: CSVEQGAREKLFF